This T cell receptor beta chain derives from a study of early T cells in non-severe SARS-CoV-2 infection (dated by TCRdb to about 2021). Broadly, across the study: TCR sequencing used bulk RNA from unsorted whole blood, so alpha and beta chains could not be paired.

Set within a cohort of healthcare workers in London, UK, this nested case-control study involved weekly PCR testing of nasopharyngeal swabs along with blood sampling. Healthcare workers were enrolled in the week of the UK lockdown, from 23 to 31 March 2020, and were followed every week for up to roughly 15 weeks. What the study reported, not specific to this receptor: Matching against VDJdb was skewed toward anti-spike CD8 responses, likely underestimated virus-specific expansions, and missed private and CD4 specificities.

Libraries were built with 5' RACE. The run used a NextSeq 500. The TCR library protocol attached unique molecular identifiers to individual cDNA molecules to correct for sequencing error and PCR bias. TCR alpha and beta chains were both sequenced, and the abundances of alpha and beta sequences in each sample were closely correlated with each other. Per the original workflow: Decombinator V4 was used to perform V gene, J gene and CDR3 annotation of TCR sequences. TCRs were defined as expanded if a significant change between any two time points was detected under a Poisson model with p below 0.0001. TCR abundances were normalised to the total number of TCRs sequenced in each sample and reported as counts per million. MAIT TCRs were defined by TRAV1-2 paired with TRAJ12, TRAJ20 or TRAJ33, and iNKT TCRs by TRAV10 paired with TRAJ18. A search of VDJdb, accessed on 1 November 2021, was run for TCRs annotated to CMV, EBV and SARS-CoV-2, with TCRs annotated for multiple antigens excluded. TCRdb trimmed public reads at Q25 via fastp, called clones via MiXCR and kept in-frame beta chains. Every CDR3 protein is listed once, alongside the most common genes and DNA of its rows. The V and J calls, along with clone size, are taken from TCRdb and not from the paper's own processing. This sample is represented by tens of thousands of distinct CDR3 sequences; about 10% of them were singletons. Under 7.5% of the sample lies in the top ten.

From cysteine to phenylalanine, the CDR3 is 13 amino acids long. Of all the DNA, just the CDR3 is kept, 39 bases in frame from base 1. CDR1 and CDR2, per the germline V gene (reference sequence), are MNHEY and SMNVEV. V drops 0 bases and J drops 8 bases, leaving 8 bases in between. Remarks on this clonotype: Its antigen is still unknown. One base away there is no much larger clone; base qualities are not given.

The chain joins TRBV27 to TRBJ2-1; a confident D gene designation cannot be given. The receptor was isolated from an adult who was a healthcare worker with PCR-confirmed SARS-CoV-2 infection or an uninfected control (not recorded which). Sequencing was done on a sample of whole blood. The CDR3: CASSLSVLDEQFF. The DNA is as follows: TGTGCCAGCAGTTTATCTGTTTTGGATGAGCAGTTCTTC.